This TCR beta chain stems from a study of T cells in Graves' hyperthyroidism and ophthalmopathy (dated by TCRdb to 2018 to 2020). A note on the overall study: To identify TCR V-J signatures that set the groups apart, the researchers used a discovery cohort of roughly 100 patients, made up of around 40 with Graves' ophthalmopathy and some 60 with stable Graves' hyperthyroidism. The paper describes TCR Vbeta CDR3 sequencing of about 140 peripheral blood samples, made up of 43 ophthalmopathy patients, 70 to 75 hyperthyroidism patients and some 17 progressor patients. In about 6 Graves' hyperthyroidism patients, the study also compared T-cell repertoires from thyroid tissue with T-cell repertoires from blood. After blood sampling, hyperthyroidism patients were treated with methimazole at a starting dose of 30 mg daily, and ophthalmopathy patients were treated with high-dose intravenous methylprednisolone. Prospective prediction of ophthalmopathy was tested in an independent validation cohort of 18 to 20 hyperthyroidism patients and 15 to 17 patients who later progressed to ophthalmopathy. The 100 or so discovery patients were randomly divided into training and test sets at a 7:3 ratio. The paper's findings and limits, for the study overall: In validation, the model predicted progression to ophthalmopathy a median of about 5.9 months before onset, with roughly 70% sensitivity and 72.22% specificity. No statistical method was used to set the sample size in advance, and investigators knew the group allocation. Most expanded thyroid clonotypes (frequency above 0.001) were also detected in blood, a finding suggesting that blood repertoires may reflect thyroid immune responses. Ophthalmopathy was separated from stable hyperthyroidism by a 13 V-J signature model, with over 85% sensitivity and 81% to 82% specificity obtained in cross-validation and 80%/75% obtained in testing.

The TCR beta CDR3 regions were amplified from RNA transcripts. A first-round RT-PCR of the TCR CDR3 used the HTBI primer set with the Qiagen OneStep RT-PCR kit. The libraries were constructed in a second round of multiplex PCR and then size-selected and purified. Paired-end sequencing of the libraries was performed with 100 bp reads on an Illumina HiSeq2000. Regarding the original processing steps: SOAPnuke was used to process the raw data, with reads discarded if the reads contained adapters or uncalled bases, had a mean Phred below 15, or lacked an exact constant-primer or identifier match. COPE v1.2.5 was used to merge the high-quality paired reads, and each unique nucleotide sequence was defined as a clonotype. MiTCR v1.1 was used to align clonotypes to the IMGT TRBV, TRBD and TRBJ reference segments. Analysis was restricted to V-J combinations with a frequency above 0.0001, which covered 98% to 99.2% of repertoires. A TCS score was defined as the ratio of F50 (clonal expansion) to E x V (chaos), with BLOSUM62-based TCRdist applied between CDR3 peptides within each V-J. Welch's t-statistics and random forest reduced around 520 V-J features to some 14, which were used in a naive Bayes classifier (R e1071). The Morisita-Horn index was used to measure how similar the thyroid and blood repertoires were. TCRdb trimmed the raw reads at Q25, called clones with MiXCR and kept productive beta chains. Entries are consolidated by CDR3 protein sequence, retaining the most common genes and DNA. TCRdb's processing, not the study's, gives the V and J calls here. In this sample the table shows 650,000 to 800,000 distinct CDR3 sequences, just under 45% of which occur a single time. The ten largest make up about 7% of the sample.

The CDR3 starts with the cysteine, ends with the phenylalanine, and has 12 residues. CDR3 DNA only is kept here, 36 bases in frame from base 1. V and J lose 2 bases and 7 bases, and a span of 6 bases separates them. This clonotype has a handful of counts. The specificity of this receptor is unknown. Qualities for individual bases were not recorded, and no much larger clone is one base off. Patients with uncontrolled infections, other autoimmune diseases, pregnancy or lactation were excluded. Diagnoses were established on the basis of clinical symptoms, serum thyroxine and TRAb, thyroid ultrasound, and orbital computed tomography. Total RNA was extracted using Trizol reagent, and RNA quality was assessed on an Agilent 2100 Bioanalyzer.

Specimen: peripheral blood or thyroid tissue (not recorded which). The chain employs TRBV12-3 or TRBV12-4 and TRBJ1-5; the D gene is unclear. The source is an adult man with Graves' disease, either hyperthyroidism or ophthalmopathy (not recorded which). The encoded CDR3 is CASSLSPQPQHF. The DNA sequence follows: TGTGCCAGCAGTTTATCGCCGCAGCCCCAGCATTTT.